The 31 T cell receptor beta chains below were found in one sample sequenced in a study of identical twins. MiXCR, run by TCRdb on the 5' RACE reads, gives a single entry per CDR3 protein. There are around 1.7 million distinct CDR3 sequences in the sample; about 30% occur only once, and more than 0.25% lies in the top ten. Source material: cord blood. Receptor source: a newborn girl in good health.

This clonotype has only a few counts. The gene calls are TRBV28 and TRBJ2-4, with 8 bases identical to TRBD2. The closer fit of TRBJ2-7 to the DNA end suggests the J call may be wrong. Per germline, CDR1 MDHEN and CDR2 SYDVKM. The CDR3 covers 15 residues. The CDR3 protein is CASSFSGIFAYEQYF. CDR3 bases: TGTGCCAGCAGTTTTAGCGGGATTTTCGCCTACGAGCAGTACTTC.

A remark on this clonotype: The junction departs from germline at one end; a sequencing error may be responsible. The chain combines TRBV3-1 with TRBJ2-3; 8 bases agree with TRBD2. CDR1 LGHDT and CDR2 YNNKEL come from the germline V gene (reference sequence). The CDR3 has 17 residues. The chain's CDR3 is CARSQIVLAGSTDTQYF. The CDR3 DNA reads TGTGCCAGGAGCCAAATTGTTCTAGCGGGTAGCACAGATACGCAGTATTTT.

The rearrangement links TRBV4-2 to TRBJ1-4; D is uncertain. The CDR3 covers 12 residues. Trimming took 10 bases from V and 0 from J, leaving 6 bases between them. Germline assignment: CDR1 LGHNA and CDR2 YNFKEQ. For the CDR3, the DNA is TGTGCCACACGAGCAACTAATGAAAAACTGTTTTTT. The encoded protein is CATRATNEKLFF.

This clonotype was detected a few times. V is TRBV27 and J is TRBJ2-1, with 8 bases lining up with TRBD2. The V and J ends lost 5 bases and 4 bases, in that order; junction bases with no gene match: 10. Per germline, CDR1 MNHEY and CDR2 SMNVEV (reference sequence). The CDR3 runs to 16 residues. The CDR3 here is CASSRVAGPLYNEQFF. Here the CDR3 DNA reads TGTGCCAGCAGTAGGGTAGCGGGGCCCCTTTACAATGAGCAGTTCTTC.

The chain combines TRBV5-1 with TRBJ1-1; the match to TRBD1 covers 7 bases. Germline loops: CDR1 SGHRS, CDR2 YFSETQ. Trimming took 1 base from V and 6 from J; bases not matched to a gene: 6. CDR3 length equals 14 residues. The CDR3 DNA sequence: TGCGCCAGCAGCTTGAGGGCAGGGGGTTCTGAAGCTTTCTTT. This translates into CASSLRAGGSEAFF.

The rearrangement joins TRBV14 to TRBJ1-1, with unresolved D. The CDR3 spans 13 residues. V lost 0 bases to trimming and J lost 10 bases, with 12 bases between them. Looked up from germline, CDR1 is SGHDN and CDR2 is FVKESK. The CDR3 DNA follows: TGTGCCAGCAGCCAAGAAGTCGATCGGGGAGCTTTCTTT. Encoded protein: CASSQEVDRGAFF.

This clonotype was found many times. The V and J genes are TRBV28 and TRBJ2-5; perhaps TRBD2 as D (6 bases). Looked up from germline, CDR1 is MDHEN and CDR2 is SYDVKM. V lost 7 bases, J lost 1 base, and 10 bases lay in between. CDR3 length equals 13 residues. CDR3 coding DNA: TGTGCCAGCACTCGGGACTTCCAAGAGACCCAGTACTTC. This gives the protein CASTRDFQETQYF.

This clonotype occurred a few times. The chain is built from TRBV29-1 and TRBJ2-3; tentative D call: TRBD1 (7 bases). Germline CDR1 and CDR2: SQVTM and ANQGSEA. V lost 4 bases to trimming and J lost 4 bases, with 12 bases between them. This CDR3 contains 13 residues. The CDR3 DNA is TGCAGCGTTGTCGGCAGGGGGGCAGATACGCAGTATTTT. This sequence encodes CSVVGRGADTQYF.

This clonotype has only a few counts. J is TRBJ2-3 and V is TRBV29-1, with TRBD2 matching over 9 bases. The V gene end was trimmed by 5 bases and the J gene end by 4 bases; junction bases not matched to a gene: 4. Germline-derived CDR1 and CDR2 are SQVTM and ANQGSEA. This CDR3 has 13 residues. The CDR3 coding sequence is TGCAGCGTTTTTAGCGGGAGCTCAGATACGCAGTATTTT. Translation: CSVFSGSSDTQYF.

A word on this clonotype: A junction boundary mismatches the germline segment, possibly from a read error. The rearrangement links TRBV27 to TRBJ1-2; D unresolved. CDR3 length: 17 amino acids. Germline CDR1 reads MNHEY; CDR2 reads SMNVEV (reference sequence). As DNA, the CDR3 is TGTGCCAGCAGTTTGATAGGGCCCGACCCCTTTGGCTATGGCCACACCTTC. It yields the protein CASSLIGPDPFGYGHTF.

This clonotype was seen repeatedly, ten times or more. The chain recombines TRBV11-2 with TRBJ2-3, with 13 bases lining up with TRBD2. The CDR3 is 16 residues long. With V trimmed by 4 bases and J by 1 base, 2 bases remained unmatched. Germline V gene data show CDR1 as SGHAT and CDR2 as FQNNGV. The CDR3 coding sequence is TGTGCCAGCAGCTGGACTAGCGGGGGTCGCACAGATACGCAGTATTTT. Its protein is CASSWTSGGRTDTQYF.

This clonotype has more than one count but fewer than ten. The chain combines TRBV20-1 with TRBJ1-2, with TRBD1 matching over 7 bases. Germline CDR1 is DFQATT and CDR2 is SNEGSKA (reference sequence). The CDR3 is 15 residues long. Germline trimming cut 3 bases from V and 1 base from J; bases unmatched to any gene: 8. Here the CDR3 reads CSASRRGGGNYGYTF. The CDR3 region has the DNA TGCAGTGCTAGCAGAAGAGGGGGCGGTAACTATGGCTACACCTTC.

This rearrangement joins TRBV7-2 to TRBJ2-3, with 7 bases matching TRBD2. CDR1 is SGHTA and CDR2 is FQGNSA in the germline V gene. The V gene end was trimmed by 7 bases and the J gene end by 2 bases; junction bases not matched to a gene: 6. The CDR3 length is 14 residues. The CDR3 DNA reads as TGTGCCAGCAACGTGGGGGGGTTCACAGATACGCAGTATTTT. Translating gives CASNVGGFTDTQYF. The whole variable domain, filled in from reference TRBV7-2 and TRBJ2-3, reads GAGVSQSPSNKVTEKGKDVELRCDPISGHTALYWYRQSLGQGLEFLIYFQGNSAPDKSGLPSDRFSAERTGGSVSTLTIQRTQQEDSAVYLCASNVGGFTDTQYFGPGTRLTVL.

This clonotype was counted a few times. This chain links TRBV6-1 with TRBJ2-3; 10 bases match TRBD2. Germline CDR1 is MNHNS and CDR2 is SASEGT. The CDR3 is made up of 13 amino acids. Unmatched junction bases numbered 7, after V lost 2 bases and J lost 14 bases. CDR3 residues: CASSELDSSGRYF. CDR3 DNA: TGTGCCAGCAGTGAATTGGACTCTAGCGGGAGGTATTTT.

The chain uses TRBV28 and TRBJ1-2; 9 bases map to TRBD1. The V and J ends lost 4 bases and 2 bases, in that order; junction bases with no gene match: 5. Germline V gene data show CDR1 as MDHEN and CDR2 as SYDVKM. CDR3 length: 15 residues. The CDR3 DNA is TGTGCCAGCAGTTCCGCAGGACAGGGGAACTATGGCTACACCTTC. This translates into CASSSAGQGNYGYTF.

V and J are TRBV27 and TRBJ2-7, with TRBD2 matching 13 bases. Germline V CDR1 and CDR2: MNHEY, SMNVEV (reference sequence). The CDR3 contains 15 residues. V lost 5 bases and J lost 7; bases outside the gene matches: 8. The CDR3 spells CASSDTGLAGNEQYF. CDR3 bases: TGTGCCAGCAGTGACACGGGACTAGCGGGGAATGAGCAGTACTTC.

The chain joins TRBV19 to TRBJ2-5; D possibly corresponds to TRBD2 (6 bases). The CDR3 totals 14 residues. Germline CDR1 and CDR2: LNHDA and SQIVND (reference sequence). V lost 3 bases and J 1 base, leaving 9 bases between the germline ends. CDR3 loop: CASSIREVQETQYF. The CDR3 DNA is TGTGCCAGTAGTATTAGGGAGGTCCAAGAGACCCAGTACTTC.

This clonotype came up once. The CDR3 coding sequence is TGTGCCAGCAGTCCCCAGAGAGCAGGTTATAAAGAGACCCAGTACTTC. This translates into CASSPQRAGYKETQYF. The rearrangement uses TRBV2 and TRBJ2-5; no clear D. With 5 bases removed from V and 3 bases from J, the gap between germline ends came to 19 bases. The germline CDR1 and CDR2 sequences are SNHLY and FYNNEI. This CDR3 has 16 residues.

This sequence joins TRBV4-1 and TRBJ2-1; the D gene is possibly TRBD2 (6 bases). V was pared by 0 bases and J by 2 bases, with 14 bases between. The CDR3 is made up of 17 amino acids. Germline lookup yields CDR1 MGHRA and CDR2 YSYEKL. This CDR3 reads CASSQEWLATAYNEQFF. CDR3 nucleotides: TGCGCCAGCAGCCAAGAGTGGCTAGCGACCGCCTACAATGAGCAGTTCTTC.

The rearrangement links TRBV6-2 or TRBV6-3 to TRBJ2-1; either TRBD1 or TRBD2 may fit D (6 bases each). Trimming took off 6 bases at V and 6 bases at J, with 18 bases between the two ends. The germline V gene encodes CDR1 MNHEY and CDR2 SVGEGT. The CDR3 loop spans 15 amino acids. This CDR3 reads CASRTGGPGFNEQFF. The CDR3 DNA sequence: TGTGCCAGCAGAACCGGGGGCCCAGGCTTCAATGAGCAGTTCTTC.

The chain uses TRBV20-1 and TRBJ2-3; the D gene is possibly TRBD2 (5 bases). The germline V and J ends were trimmed by 4 bases and 3 bases, with 11 bases remaining between them. Germline-derived CDR1 and CDR2 are DFQATT and SNEGSKA (reference sequence). The CDR3 extends over 13 amino acids. CDR3 DNA sequence: TGCAGTGCTATAGGGCTAGCAACAGATACGCAGTATTTT. It codes for CSAIGLATDTQYF.

To note about this clonotype: Being one base from a much bigger clone, this may be a read error. The CDR3 reads CASSQETSGNNEQFF. The CDR3 coding sequence is TGTGCCAGCAGCCAAGAAACTAGCGGGAACAATGAGCAGTTCTTC. The genes are TRBV3-1 and TRBJ2-1; 10 positions match TRBD2. This CDR3 spans 15 amino acids. The germline V gene encodes CDR1 LGHDT and CDR2 YNNKEL (reference sequence). The junction had 1 base not matched to a gene; V was cut back by 0 bases and J by 5 bases.

The chain joins TRBV10-3 to TRBJ2-1, with 8 bases fitting TRBD2. The V gene end was trimmed by 10 bases and the J gene end by 0 bases; junction bases not matched to a gene: 8. In germline, CDR1 is ENHRY, CDR2 SYGVKD. The CDR3 contains 15 residues. The CDR3 reads CASGESGSSYNEQFF. CDR3 nucleotides: TGTGCCAGCGGGGAAAGCGGGAGCTCCTACAATGAGCAGTTCTTC.

This clonotype has just a few counts. The V gene is TRBV28, the J gene TRBJ2-3, with TRBD2 matching 9 bases. V trimming: 6 bases; J trimming: 5 bases; junction bases outside the gene matches: 6. The CDR3 consists of 14 residues. Germline lookup yields CDR1 MDHEN and CDR2 SYDVKM. Written as DNA, the CDR3 is TGTGCCAGCAGCCCTAGCGGGAAGGTAGATACGCAGTATTTT. It specifies CASSPSGKVDTQYF.

This clonotype was seen a handful of times. The chain carries TRBV30 and TRBJ1-2; D possibly corresponds to TRBD1 (5 bases). The germline gives CDR1 GTSNPN, CDR2 SVGIG (reference sequence). V lost 3 bases and J 2 bases, leaving 16 bases between the germline ends. This CDR3 spans 15 amino acids. In nucleotides, the CDR3 is TGTGCCTGGAGCCTTAGGGCAGGGCCGAACTATGGCTACACCTTC. Translated, it gives CAWSLRAGPNYGYTF.

The chain carries TRBV12-3 or TRBV12-4 and TRBJ1-2, with TRBD1 identical over 7 bases. Trimming took 6 bases from V and 4 from J; bases not matched to a gene: 11. CDR3 length equals 15 residues. CDR3 sequence reads: CASRRGQGVSYGYTF. The CDR3 region has the DNA TGTGCCAGCAGGCGAGGCCAGGGGGTGAGCTATGGCTACACCTTC.

Concerning this clonotype: Germline is not matched at one junction end, which may reflect a read error. V usage is TRBV6-2 or TRBV6-3 and J usage is TRBJ1-1, with TRBD1 as a possible D gene (6 bases). This CDR3 has 17 residues. The germline CDR1 and CDR2 sequences are MNHEY and SVGEGT. The CDR3 spells CASSYSPRGRTNTETFF. The DNA of the CDR3 is TGTGCCAGCAGTTACTCGCCCCGGGGGCGCACGAACACTGAAACTTTCTTT.

This clonotype has only a few counts. The chain links TRBV5-1 to TRBJ2-7; D might be TRBD1 (5 bases). Looked up from germline, CDR1 is SGHRS and CDR2 is YFSETQ. The CDR3 totals 15 residues. V was trimmed by 2 bases and J by 3 bases, leaving 15 bases between them. The CDR3 sequence is CASSFSSTGRYEQYF. For the CDR3, the DNA is TGCGCCAGCAGCTTTTCAAGTACAGGCCGCTACGAGCAGTACTTC.

This clonotype was seen only a few times. The chain joins TRBV28 to TRBJ1-2, with a weak D call TRBD1 (5 bases). From germline, CDR1 is MDHEN and CDR2 SYDVKM. V shed 5 bases and J shed 0 bases, with 13 bases lying between them. This CDR3 is built from 15 residues. CDR3 sequence reads: CASSPPGRTNYGYTF. The CDR3 coding sequence is TGTGCCAGCAGTCCACCGGGACGTACTAACTATGGCTACACCTTC.

This clonotype came up a few times. V is TRBV29-1 and J is TRBJ1-4; D may be TRBD1 (5 bases). The CDR3 runs to 13 residues. Germline assignment: CDR1 SQVTM and CDR2 ANQGSEA. V was cut by 7 bases and J by 8 bases, with 17 bases left in between. In nucleotides, the CDR3 is TGCAGCGACCCTCGGGACGGTCGGGAAAAACTGTTTTTT. Translated: CSDPRDGREKLFF.

This clonotype has just a few counts. V gene TRBV7-2 combines with J gene TRBJ2-7; weak D call: TRBD2 (6 bases). The CDR3 covers 14 residues. CDR1 SGHTA and CDR2 FQGNSA come from the germline V gene. The germline V and J ends were trimmed by 2 bases and 5 bases, with 13 bases remaining between them. The CDR3 protein is CASSLSASAHEQYF. The CDR3 DNA follows: TGTGCCAGCAGCTTATCAGCTAGCGCCCACGAGCAGTACTTC. Drawing the rest from reference TRBV7-2 and TRBJ2-7, the complete variable domain is GAGVSQSPSNKVTEKGKDVELRCDPISGHTALYWYRQSLGQGLEFLIYFQGNSAPDKSGLPSDRFSAERTGGSVSTLTIQRTQQEDSAVYLCASSLSASAHEQYFGPGTRLTVT.